One TCR beta chain is described in this entry. Its specificity is unknown. These data are taken from a study of CD4 T cells in relation to SARS-CoV-2 and coronaviruses. Notes on the study in general: Compared with monoreactive clones, crossreactive clones showed significantly weaker SARS-CoV-2 expansion.

The CDR3 sequence is 16 residues long. The J segment lost 6 bases and the V segment lost 6 bases, leaving 18 bases of the junction unmatched. Germline V gives CDR1 SGHRS, CDR2 YFSETQ. CD4+ T cells from unexposed donors were obtained before the COVID-19 pandemic (2011-2018). CD4 enrichment then naive enrichment separated naive from memory CD4+ cells. Here immunoSEQ multiplex PCR was the method, and the copy in TCRdb shows in-frame clones only, minus some. The sample carries around 62,000 clones, over 90% recorded once. Sequencing was done on a sample of naive CD4+ T cells from PBMCs. The subset denotes: naive CD4+ T cells isolated by negative enrichment. J is TRBJ2-7 and V is TRBV5-1, with 7 bases lining up with TRBD1. The clonotype originates from a human donor in good health. DNA of the CDR3: TGCGCCAGCACGCTAATCGGACAGGTGGGTCGAGGCGAGCAGTACTTC. Translating it yields CASTLIGQVGRGEQYF.